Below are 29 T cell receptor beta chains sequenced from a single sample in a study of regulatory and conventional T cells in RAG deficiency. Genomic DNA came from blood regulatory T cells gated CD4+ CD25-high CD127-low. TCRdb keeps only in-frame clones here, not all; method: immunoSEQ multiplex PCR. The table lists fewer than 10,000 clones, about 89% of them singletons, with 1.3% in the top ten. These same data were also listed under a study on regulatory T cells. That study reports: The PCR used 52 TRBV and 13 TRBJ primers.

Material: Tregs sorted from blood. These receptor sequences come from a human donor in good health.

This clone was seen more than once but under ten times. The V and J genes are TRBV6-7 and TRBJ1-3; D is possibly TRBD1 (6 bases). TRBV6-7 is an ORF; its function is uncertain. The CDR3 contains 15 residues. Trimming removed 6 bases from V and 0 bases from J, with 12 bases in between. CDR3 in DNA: TGTGCCAGCAGGATGCAGGGGACCTCTGGAAACACCATATATTTT. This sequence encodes CASRMQGTSGNTIYF.

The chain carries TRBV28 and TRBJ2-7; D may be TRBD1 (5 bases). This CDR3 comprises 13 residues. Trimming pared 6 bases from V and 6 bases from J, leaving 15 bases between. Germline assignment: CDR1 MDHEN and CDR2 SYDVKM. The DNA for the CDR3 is TGTGCCAGCAGCCTCCCAGACAGCCGCGAGCAGTACTTC. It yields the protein CASSLPDSREQYF.

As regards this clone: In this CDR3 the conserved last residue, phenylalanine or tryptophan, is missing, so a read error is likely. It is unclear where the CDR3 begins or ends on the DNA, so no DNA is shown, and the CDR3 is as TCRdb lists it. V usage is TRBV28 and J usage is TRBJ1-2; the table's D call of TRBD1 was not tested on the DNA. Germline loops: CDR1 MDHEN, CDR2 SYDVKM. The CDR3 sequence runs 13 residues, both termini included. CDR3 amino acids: CASSFSGQGHLTI.

CDR3: CASSNAGTGSYEQYF. DNA of the CDR3: TGTGCCAGCAGCAACGCCGGGACGGGTTCCTACGAGCAGTACTTC. The genes are TRBV7-9 and TRBJ2-7; D may correspond to TRBD1 or TRBD2 (5 bases each). The germline V gene has CDR1 SEHNR and CDR2 FQNEAQ (reference sequence). The length of the CDR3 is 15 residues. Trimming shortened V by 5 bases and J by 1 base, and 15 bases separated the two germline ends.

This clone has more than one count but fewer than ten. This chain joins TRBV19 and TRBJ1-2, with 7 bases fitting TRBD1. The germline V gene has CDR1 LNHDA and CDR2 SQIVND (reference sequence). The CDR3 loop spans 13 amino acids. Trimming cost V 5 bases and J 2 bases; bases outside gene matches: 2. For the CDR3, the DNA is TGTGCCAGTAGTTTGGACAGGAACTATGGCTACACCTTC. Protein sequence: CASSLDRNYGYTF.

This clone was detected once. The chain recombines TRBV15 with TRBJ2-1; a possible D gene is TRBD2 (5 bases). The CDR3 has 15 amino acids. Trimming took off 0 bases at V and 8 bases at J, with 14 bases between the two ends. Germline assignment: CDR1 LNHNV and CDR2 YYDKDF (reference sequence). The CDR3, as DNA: TGTGCCACCAGCAGAGATGGGCGGGTCTCGGATGAGCAGTTCTTC. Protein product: CATSRDGRVSDEQFF.

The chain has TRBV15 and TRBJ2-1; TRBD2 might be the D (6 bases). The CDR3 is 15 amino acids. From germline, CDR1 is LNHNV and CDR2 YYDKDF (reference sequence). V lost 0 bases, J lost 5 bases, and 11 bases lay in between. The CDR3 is CATSRDLAVDNEQFF. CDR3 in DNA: TGTGCCACCAGCAGAGATTTAGCGGTCGACAATGAGCAGTTCTTC.

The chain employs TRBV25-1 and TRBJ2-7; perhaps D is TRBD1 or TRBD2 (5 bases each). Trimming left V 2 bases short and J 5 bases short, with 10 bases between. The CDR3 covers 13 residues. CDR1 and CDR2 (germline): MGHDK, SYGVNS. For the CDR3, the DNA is TGTGCCAGCAGTGAAGATCGGGACCACGAGCAGTACTTC. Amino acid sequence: CASSEDRDHEQYF.

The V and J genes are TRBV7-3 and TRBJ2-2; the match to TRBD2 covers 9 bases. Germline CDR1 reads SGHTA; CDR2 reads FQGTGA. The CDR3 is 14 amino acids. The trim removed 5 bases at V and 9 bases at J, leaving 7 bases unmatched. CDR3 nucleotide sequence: TGTGCCAGCAGCAGGGGTAGCGGGAGCCGGGAGCTGTTTTTT. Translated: CASSRGSGSRELFF.

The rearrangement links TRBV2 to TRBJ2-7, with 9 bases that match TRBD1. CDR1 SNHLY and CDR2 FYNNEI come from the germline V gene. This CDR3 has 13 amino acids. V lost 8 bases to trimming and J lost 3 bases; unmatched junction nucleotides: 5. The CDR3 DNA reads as TGTGCCAGCCACGGGACAGGGAACTACGAGCAGTACTTC. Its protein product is CASHGTGNYEQYF.

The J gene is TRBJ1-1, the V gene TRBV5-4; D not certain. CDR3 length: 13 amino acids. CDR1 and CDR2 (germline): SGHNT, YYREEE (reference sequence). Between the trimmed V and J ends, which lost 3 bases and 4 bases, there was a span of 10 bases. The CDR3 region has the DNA TGTGCCAGCAGCTCGGGGATTCTCACTGAAGCTTTCTTT. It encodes CASSSGILTEAFF.

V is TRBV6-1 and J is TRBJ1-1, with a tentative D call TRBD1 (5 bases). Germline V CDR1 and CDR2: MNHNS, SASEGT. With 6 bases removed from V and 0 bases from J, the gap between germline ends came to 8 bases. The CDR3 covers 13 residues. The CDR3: CASSRQMNTEAFF. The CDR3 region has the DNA TGTGCCAGCAGCCGACAGATGAACACTGAAGCTTTCTTT.

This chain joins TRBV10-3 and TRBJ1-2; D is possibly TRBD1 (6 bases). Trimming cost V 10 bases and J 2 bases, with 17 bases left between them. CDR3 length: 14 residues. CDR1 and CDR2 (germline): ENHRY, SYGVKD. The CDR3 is CATKPLDSNYGYTF. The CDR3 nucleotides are TGTGCCACCAAACCCCTGGACAGCAACTATGGCTACACCTTC.

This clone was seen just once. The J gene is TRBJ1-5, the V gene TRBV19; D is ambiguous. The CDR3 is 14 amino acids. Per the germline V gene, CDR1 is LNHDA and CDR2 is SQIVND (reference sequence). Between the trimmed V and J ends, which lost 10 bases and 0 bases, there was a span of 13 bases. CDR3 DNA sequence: TGTGCCACTAGCGGACGGAATAGCAATCAGCCCCAGCATTTT. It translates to CATSGRNSNQPQHF.

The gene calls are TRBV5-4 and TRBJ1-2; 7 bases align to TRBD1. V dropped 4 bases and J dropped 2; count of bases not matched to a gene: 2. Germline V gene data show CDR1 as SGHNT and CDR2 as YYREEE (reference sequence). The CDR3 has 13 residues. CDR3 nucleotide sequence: TGTGCCAGCAGCGCAGGGGGGAACTATGGCTACACCTTC. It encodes CASSAGGNYGYTF. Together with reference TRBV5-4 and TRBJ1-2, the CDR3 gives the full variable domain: ETGVTQSPTHLIKTRGQQVTLRCSSQSGHNTVSWYQQALGQGPQFIFQYYREEENGRGNFPPRFSGLQFPNYSSELNVNALELDDSALYLCASSAGGNYGYTFGSGTRLTVV.

DNA for the CDR3: TGTGCCAGCAGCTCCCGGACAGGGATTTGGTACGAGCAGTACTTC. Encoded protein: CASSSRTGIWYEQYF. The chain recombines TRBV14 with TRBJ2-7; TRBD1 aligns across 8 bases. The ends lost 5 bases at V and 4 bases at J; junction bases unmatched: 10. Per germline, CDR1 SGHDN and CDR2 FVKESK. This CDR3 has 15 residues. The full variable domain, its missing parts supplied by reference TRBV14 and TRBJ2-7, is EAGVTQFPSHSVIEKGQTVTLRCDPISGHDNLYWYRRVMGKEIKFLLHFVKESKQDESGMPNNRFLAERTGGTYSTLKVQPAELEDSGVYFCASSSRTGIWYEQYFGPGTRLTVT.

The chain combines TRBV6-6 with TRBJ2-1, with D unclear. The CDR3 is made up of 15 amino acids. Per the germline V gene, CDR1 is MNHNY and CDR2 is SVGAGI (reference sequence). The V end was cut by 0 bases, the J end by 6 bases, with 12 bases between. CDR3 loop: CASSYSTVEANEQFF. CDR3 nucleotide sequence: TGTGCCAGCAGTTACTCGACGGTAGAGGCCAATGAGCAGTTCTTC.

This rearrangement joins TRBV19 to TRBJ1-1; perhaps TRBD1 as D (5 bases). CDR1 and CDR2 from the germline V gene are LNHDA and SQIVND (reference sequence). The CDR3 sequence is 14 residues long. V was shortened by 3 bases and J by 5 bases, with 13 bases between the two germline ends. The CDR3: CASSIRLWGTEAFF. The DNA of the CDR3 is TGTGCCAGTAGTATCAGACTGTGGGGGACTGAAGCTTTCTTT.

The CDR3 DNA sequence: TGTGCCAGCTCACCAGAGACCGCCGTGGACATTCAGTACTTC. Protein: CASSPETAVDIQYF. The V gene is TRBV18, the J gene TRBJ2-4, with D hard to call. Germline loops: CDR1 KGHSH, CDR2 LQKENI. The CDR3 loop spans 14 amino acids. Trimming cost V 2 bases and J 8 bases, with 13 bases left between them.

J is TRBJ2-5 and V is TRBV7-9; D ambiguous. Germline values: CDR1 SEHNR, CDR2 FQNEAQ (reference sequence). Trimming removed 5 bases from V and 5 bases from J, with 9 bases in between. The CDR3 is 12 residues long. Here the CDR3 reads CASSPLGETQYF. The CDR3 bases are TGTGCCAGCAGCCCGTTGGGGGAGACCCAGTACTTC.

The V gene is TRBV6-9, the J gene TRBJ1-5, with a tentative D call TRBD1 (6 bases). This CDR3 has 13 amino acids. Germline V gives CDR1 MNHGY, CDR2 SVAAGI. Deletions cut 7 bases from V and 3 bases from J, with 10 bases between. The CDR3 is CASNRDNNQPQHF. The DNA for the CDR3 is TGTGCCAGCAACCGGGACAACAATCAGCCCCAGCATTTT.

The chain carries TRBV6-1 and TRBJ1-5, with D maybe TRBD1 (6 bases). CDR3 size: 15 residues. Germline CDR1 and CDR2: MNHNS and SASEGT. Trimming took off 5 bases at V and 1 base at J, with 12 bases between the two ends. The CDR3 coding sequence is TGTGCCAGCAGTTTCCATGGACAGAGCAATCAGCCCCAGCATTTT. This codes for CASSFHGQSNQPQHF.

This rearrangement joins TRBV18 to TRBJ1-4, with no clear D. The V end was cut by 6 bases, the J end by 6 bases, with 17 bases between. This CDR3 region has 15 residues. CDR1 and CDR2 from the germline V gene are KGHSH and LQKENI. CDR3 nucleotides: TGTGCCAGCTCCCCCTCTCGGGGAAGGGATGAAAAACTGTTTTTT. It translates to CASSPSRGRDEKLFF.

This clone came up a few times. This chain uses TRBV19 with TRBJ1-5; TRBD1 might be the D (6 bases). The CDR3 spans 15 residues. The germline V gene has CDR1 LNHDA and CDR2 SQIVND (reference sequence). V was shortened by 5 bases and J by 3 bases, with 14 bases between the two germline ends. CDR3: CASSVPQGINQPQHF. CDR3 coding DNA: TGTGCCAGTAGTGTACCTCAGGGGATCAATCAGCCCCAGCATTTT.

In nucleotides, the CDR3 is TGCGCCAGCAGATTCCAGGACAGGGTGGAACATGGCTACACCTTC. Translating it yields CASRFQDRVEHGYTF. The J gene is TRBJ1-2, the V gene TRBV4-1; 8 bases fit TRBD1. Looked up from germline, CDR1 is MGHRA and CDR2 is YSYEKL. The CDR3 is 15 amino acids. J gave up 6 bases and V 6 bases, and 12 bases lay outside the gene matches.

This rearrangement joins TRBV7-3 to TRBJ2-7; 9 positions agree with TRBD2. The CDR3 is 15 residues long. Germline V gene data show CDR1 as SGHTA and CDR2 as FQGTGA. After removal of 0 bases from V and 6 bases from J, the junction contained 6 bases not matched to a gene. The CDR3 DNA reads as TGTGCCAGCAGCTTAACATATGGCGGGAGGGCCGAGCAGTACTTC. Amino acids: CASSLTYGGRAEQYF. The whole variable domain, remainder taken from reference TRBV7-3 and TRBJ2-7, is GAGVSQTPSNKVTEKGKYVELRCDPISGHTALYWYRQSLGQGPEFLIYFQGTGAADDSGLPNDRFFAVRPEGSVSTLKIQRTERGDSAVYLCASSLTYGGRAEQYFGPGTRLTVT.

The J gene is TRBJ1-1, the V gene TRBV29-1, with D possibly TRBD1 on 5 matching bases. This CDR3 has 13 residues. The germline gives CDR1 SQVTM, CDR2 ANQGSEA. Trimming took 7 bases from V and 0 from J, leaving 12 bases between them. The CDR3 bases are TGCAGCGGTCAAACAGGAGTGAACACTGAAGCTTTCTTT. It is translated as CSGQTGVNTEAFF.

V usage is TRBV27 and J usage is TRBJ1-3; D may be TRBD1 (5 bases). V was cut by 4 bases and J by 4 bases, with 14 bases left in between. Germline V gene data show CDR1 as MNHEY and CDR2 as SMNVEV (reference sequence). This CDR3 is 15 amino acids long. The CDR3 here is CASSSRAGMGNTIYF. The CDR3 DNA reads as TGTGCCAGCAGTTCCAGGGCGGGTATGGGAAACACCATATATTTT.

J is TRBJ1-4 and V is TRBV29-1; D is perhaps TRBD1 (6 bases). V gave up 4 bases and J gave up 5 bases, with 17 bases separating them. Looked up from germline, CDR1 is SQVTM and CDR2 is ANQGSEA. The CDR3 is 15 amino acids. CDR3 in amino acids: CSVVTTGSGNEKLFF. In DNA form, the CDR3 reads TGCAGCGTTGTAACCACAGGGAGCGGCAATGAAAAACTGTTTTTT.